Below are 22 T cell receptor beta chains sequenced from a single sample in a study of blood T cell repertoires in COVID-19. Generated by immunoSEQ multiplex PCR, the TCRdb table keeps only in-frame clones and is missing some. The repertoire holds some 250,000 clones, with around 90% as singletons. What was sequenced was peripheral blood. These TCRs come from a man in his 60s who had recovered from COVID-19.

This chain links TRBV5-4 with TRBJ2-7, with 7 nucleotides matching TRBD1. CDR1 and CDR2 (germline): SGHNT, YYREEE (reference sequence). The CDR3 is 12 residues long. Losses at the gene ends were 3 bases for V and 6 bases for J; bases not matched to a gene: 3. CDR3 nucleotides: TGTGCCAGCAGCTCGACAGGGCCCGAGCAGTACTTC. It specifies CASSSTGPEQYF.

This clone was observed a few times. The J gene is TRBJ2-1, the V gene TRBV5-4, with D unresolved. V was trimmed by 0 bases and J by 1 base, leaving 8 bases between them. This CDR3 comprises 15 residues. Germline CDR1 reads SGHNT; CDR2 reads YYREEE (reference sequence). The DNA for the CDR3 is TGTGCCAGCAGCTTGGCTCAGACATCCTACAATGAGCAGTTCTTC. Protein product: CASSLAQTSYNEQFF. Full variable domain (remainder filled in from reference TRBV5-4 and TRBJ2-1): ETGVTQSPTHLIKTRGQQVTLRCSSQSGHNTVSWYQQALGQGPQFIFQYYREEENGRGNFPPRFSGLQFPNYSSELNVNALELDDSALYLCASSLAQTSYNEQFFGPGTRLTVL.

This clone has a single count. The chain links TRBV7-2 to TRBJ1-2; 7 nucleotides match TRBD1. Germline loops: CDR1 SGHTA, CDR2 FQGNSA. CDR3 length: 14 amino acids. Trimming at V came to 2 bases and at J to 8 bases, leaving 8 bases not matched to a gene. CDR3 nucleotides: TGTGCCAGCAGCTTACGTCTGACAGGGCTAGGCTACACCTTC. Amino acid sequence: CASSLRLTGLGYTF.

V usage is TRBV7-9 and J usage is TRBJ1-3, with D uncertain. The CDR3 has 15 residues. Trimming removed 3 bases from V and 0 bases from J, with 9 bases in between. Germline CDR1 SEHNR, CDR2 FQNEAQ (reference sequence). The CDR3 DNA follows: TGTGCCAGCAGCTTCGGACTGCACTCTGGAAACACCATATATTTT. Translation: CASSFGLHSGNTIYF.

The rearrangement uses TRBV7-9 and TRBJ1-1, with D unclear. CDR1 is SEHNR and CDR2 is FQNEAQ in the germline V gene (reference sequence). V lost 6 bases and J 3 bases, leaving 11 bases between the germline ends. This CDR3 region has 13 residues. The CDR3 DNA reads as TGTGCCAGCAGATCGAGTACGTACACTGAAGCTTTCTTT. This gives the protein CASRSSTYTEAFF.

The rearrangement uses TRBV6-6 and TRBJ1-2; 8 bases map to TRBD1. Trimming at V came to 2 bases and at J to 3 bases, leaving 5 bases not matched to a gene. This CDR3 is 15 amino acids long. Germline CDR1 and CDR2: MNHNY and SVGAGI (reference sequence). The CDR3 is CASSYATGADYGYTF. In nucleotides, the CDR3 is TGTGCCAGCAGTTACGCGACAGGGGCTGACTATGGCTACACCTTC.

CDR3 sequence reads: CASSQVGTGGYNEQFF. In DNA, the CDR3 is TGCGCCAGCAGCCAAGTAGGGACAGGAGGTTACAATGAGCAGTTCTTC. The V call is TRBV5-1, the J call TRBJ2-1, with 8 bases lining up with TRBD1. The CDR3 is 16 residues long. Per germline, CDR1 SGHRS and CDR2 YFSETQ. Germline trimming cut 4 bases from V and 4 bases from J; bases unmatched to any gene: 10.

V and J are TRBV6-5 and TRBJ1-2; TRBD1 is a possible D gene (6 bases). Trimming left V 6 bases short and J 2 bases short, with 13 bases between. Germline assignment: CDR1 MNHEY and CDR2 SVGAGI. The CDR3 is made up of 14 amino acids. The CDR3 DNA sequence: TGTGCCAGCAGACAAACCGGGACAAACTATGGCTACACCTTC. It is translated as CASRQTGTNYGYTF.

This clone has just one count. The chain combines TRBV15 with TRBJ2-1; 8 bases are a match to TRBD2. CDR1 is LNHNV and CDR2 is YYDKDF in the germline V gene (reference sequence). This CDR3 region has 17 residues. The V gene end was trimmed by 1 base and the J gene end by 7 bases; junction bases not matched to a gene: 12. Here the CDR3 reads CATSRGRYSGGRNEQFF. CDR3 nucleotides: TGTGCCACCAGCAGAGGTCGGTACAGCGGGGGACGGAATGAGCAGTTCTTC.

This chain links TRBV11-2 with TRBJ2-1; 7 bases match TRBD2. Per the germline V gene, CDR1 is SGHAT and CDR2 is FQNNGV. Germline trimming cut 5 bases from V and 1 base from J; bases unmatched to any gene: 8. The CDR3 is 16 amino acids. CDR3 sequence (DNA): TGTGCCAGCAGCGTCGGGACTACCCCTTCCTACAATGAGCAGTTCTTC. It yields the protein CASSVGTTPSYNEQFF.

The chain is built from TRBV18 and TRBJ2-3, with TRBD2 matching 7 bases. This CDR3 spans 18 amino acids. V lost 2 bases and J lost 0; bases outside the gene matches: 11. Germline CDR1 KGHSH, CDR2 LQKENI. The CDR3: CASSPYPSGLTSTDTQYF. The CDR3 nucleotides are TGTGCCAGCTCACCATACCCTAGCGGACTAACTAGCACAGATACGCAGTATTTT.

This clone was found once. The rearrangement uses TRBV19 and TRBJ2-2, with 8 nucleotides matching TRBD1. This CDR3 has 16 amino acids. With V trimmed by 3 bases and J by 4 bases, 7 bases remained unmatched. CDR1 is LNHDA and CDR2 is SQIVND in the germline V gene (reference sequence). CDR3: CASSISLDRATGELFF. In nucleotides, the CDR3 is TGTGCCAGTAGTATTTCTCTGGACAGGGCCACCGGGGAGCTGTTTTTT.

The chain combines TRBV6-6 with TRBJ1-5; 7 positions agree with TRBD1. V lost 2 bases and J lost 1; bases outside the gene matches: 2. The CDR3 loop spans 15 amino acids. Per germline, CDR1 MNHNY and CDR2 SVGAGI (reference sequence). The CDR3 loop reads CASSYEGGSNQPQHF. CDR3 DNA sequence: TGTGCCAGCAGTTACGAAGGGGGCAGCAATCAGCCCCAGCATTTT.

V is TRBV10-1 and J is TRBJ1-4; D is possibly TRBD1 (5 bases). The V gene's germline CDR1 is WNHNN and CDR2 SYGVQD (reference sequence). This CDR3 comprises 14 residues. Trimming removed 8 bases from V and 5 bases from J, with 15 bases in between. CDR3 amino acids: CASSRGGLNEKLFF. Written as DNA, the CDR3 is TGCGCCAGCTCGCGGGGGGGACTGAATGAAAAACTGTTTTTT.

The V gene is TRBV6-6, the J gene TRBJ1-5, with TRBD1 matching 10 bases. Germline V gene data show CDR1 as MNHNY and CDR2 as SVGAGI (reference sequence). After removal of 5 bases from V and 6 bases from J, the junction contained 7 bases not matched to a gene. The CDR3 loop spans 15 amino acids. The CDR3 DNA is TGTGCCAGCAGTCTCAACCGGGACAGGGGTCAGCCCCAGCATTTT. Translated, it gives CASSLNRDRGQPQHF.

This chain's CDR3 is CASSPMVVFSNEQFF. In DNA, the CDR3 is TGTGCCAGCAGCCCCATGGTAGTCTTTAGCAATGAGCAGTTCTTC. The gene calls are TRBV7-6 and TRBJ2-1; D remains unclear. Per germline, CDR1 SGHVS and CDR2 FNYEAQ. The CDR3 extends over 15 amino acids. The ends were cut back, 5 bases at V and 6 bases at J, with 17 bases in the middle. Variable domain in full (rest from reference TRBV7-6 and TRBJ2-1): GAGVSQSPRYKVTKRGQDVALRCDPISGHVSLYWYRQALGQGPEFLTYFNYEAQQDKSGLPNDRFSAERPEGSISTLTIQRTEQRDSAMYRCASSPMVVFSNEQFFGPGTRLTVL.

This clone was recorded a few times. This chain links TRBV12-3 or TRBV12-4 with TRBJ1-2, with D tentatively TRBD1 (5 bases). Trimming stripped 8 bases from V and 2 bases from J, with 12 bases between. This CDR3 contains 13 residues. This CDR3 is CASAVGLNYGYTF. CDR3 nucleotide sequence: TGTGCCAGCGCCGTGGGGCTAAACTATGGCTACACCTTC.

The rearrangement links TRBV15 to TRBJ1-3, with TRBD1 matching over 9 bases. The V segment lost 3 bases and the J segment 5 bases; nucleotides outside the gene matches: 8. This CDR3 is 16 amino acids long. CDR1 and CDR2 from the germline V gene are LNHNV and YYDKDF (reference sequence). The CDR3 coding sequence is TGTGCCACCAGCAGCGACAGGGGGGTGGTCCGAAACACCATATATTTT. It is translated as CATSSDRGVVRNTIYF.

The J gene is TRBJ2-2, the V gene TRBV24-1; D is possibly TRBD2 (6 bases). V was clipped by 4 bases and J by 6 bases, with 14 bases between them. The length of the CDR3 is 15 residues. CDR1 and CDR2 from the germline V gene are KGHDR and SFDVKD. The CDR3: CATSEEGRGAGELFF. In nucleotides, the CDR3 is TGTGCCACCAGTGAGGAGGGTAGGGGAGCCGGGGAGCTGTTTTTT.

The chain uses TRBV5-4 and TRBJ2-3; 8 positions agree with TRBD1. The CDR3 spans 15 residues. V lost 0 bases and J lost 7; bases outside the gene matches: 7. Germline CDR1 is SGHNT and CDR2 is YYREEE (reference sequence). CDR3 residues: CASSLEWDRTNTQYF. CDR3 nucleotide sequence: TGTGCCAGCAGCTTGGAATGGGACAGGACAAATACGCAGTATTTT.

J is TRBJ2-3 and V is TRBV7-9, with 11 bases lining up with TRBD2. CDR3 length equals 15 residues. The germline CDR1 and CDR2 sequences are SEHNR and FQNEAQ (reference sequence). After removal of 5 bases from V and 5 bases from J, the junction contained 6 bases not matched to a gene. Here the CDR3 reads CASSPRGLAVDTQYF. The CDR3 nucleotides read TGTGCCAGCAGCCCCAGGGGACTAGCGGTAGATACGCAGTATTTT.

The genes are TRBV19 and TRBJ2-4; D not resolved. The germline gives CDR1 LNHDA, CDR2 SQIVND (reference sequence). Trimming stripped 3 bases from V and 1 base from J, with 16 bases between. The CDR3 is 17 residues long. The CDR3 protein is CASSILVQLGAKNIQYF. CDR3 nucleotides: TGTGCCAGTAGTATTCTAGTTCAACTGGGTGCCAAAAACATTCAGTACTTC.